What follows are 29 T cell receptor beta chains derived from one specimen sequenced in a study of blood T cell repertoires in COVID-19. Some clones are missing from TCRdb's copy, which holds only in-frame ones; the method was immunoSEQ multiplex PCR. The sample gives about 280,000 clones, roughly 80% of which show up once; 4.5% to 6% is in the top ten. Specimen: PBMCs or T cells enriched from blood (not recorded which). The receptors originated from a man aged 35 to 55 who had been exposed to COVID-19.

CDR3 region: CASSPRRLAGANEQFF. CDR3 in DNA: TGTGCCAGCAGCCCCCGGCGACTAGCGGGGGCTAATGAGCAGTTCTTC. The J gene is TRBJ2-1, the V gene TRBV9, with TRBD2 identical over 12 bases. Germline V lookup: CDR1 SGDLS, CDR2 YYNGEE. The CDR3 covers 16 residues. After removal of 4 bases from V and 7 bases from J, the junction contained 9 bases not matched to a gene.

This clone was seen more than once but under ten times. The chain links TRBV7-9 to TRBJ1-2, with a possible D match to TRBD1 (5 bases). The germline CDR1 and CDR2 sequences are SEHNR and FQNEAQ (reference sequence). V was shortened by 5 bases and J by 6 bases, with 10 bases between the two germline ends. The CDR3 is made up of 12 amino acids. The CDR3: CASSKWGDGYTF. The CDR3 coding sequence is TGTGCCAGCAGCAAGTGGGGGGATGGCTACACCTTC.

V and J are TRBV5-5 and TRBJ2-5, with D maybe TRBD2 (6 bases). Trimming left V 1 base short and J 0 bases short, with 13 bases between. Germline assignment: CDR1 SGHKS and CDR2 YYEKEE (reference sequence). CDR3 size: 16 residues. The CDR3 bases are TGTGCCAGCAGCTTGTATGCTAGCGCGAACCAAGAGACCCAGTACTTC. It specifies CASSLYASANQETQYF.

The chain's CDR3 is CASRQVSGANVLTF. CDR3 sequence (DNA): TGTGCCAGCAGACAAGTCTCTGGGGCCAACGTCCTGACTTTC. The chain combines TRBV27 with TRBJ2-6; D gene ambiguous. The CDR3 length is 14 residues. V shed 6 bases and J shed 0 bases, with 6 bases lying between them. In germline, CDR1 is MNHEY, CDR2 SMNVEV (reference sequence).

The gene calls are TRBV19 and TRBJ2-7; D remains unclear. The CDR3 covers 13 residues. V was cut by 7 bases and J by 2 bases, with 12 bases left in between. Germline CDR1 and CDR2: LNHDA and SQIVND (reference sequence). Here the CDR3 DNA reads TGTGCCAGTACCAGCGAGAAGACCTACGAGCAGTACTTC. It translates to CASTSEKTYEQYF. Supplemented by reference TRBV19 and TRBJ2-7, the full variable domain reads DGGITQSPKYLFRKEGQNVTLSCEQNLNHDAMYWYRQDPGQGLRLIYYSQIVNDFQKGDIAEGYSVSREKKESFPLTVTSAQKNPTAFYLCASTSEKTYEQYFGPGTRLTVT.

This chain connects TRBV12-5 to TRBJ2-1, with D unclear. The V and J ends lost 5 bases and 0 bases respectively, with 5 bases between them. The CDR3 is 13 residues long. Germline CDR1 reads LGHNT; CDR2 reads FRNRAP. DNA of the CDR3: TGTGCTAGTGGTCCTAGCTCCTACAATGAGCAGTTCTTC. This translates into CASGPSSYNEQFF.

This rearrangement joins TRBV9 to TRBJ2-1, with a weak D call TRBD2 (6 bases). CDR1 SGDLS and CDR2 YYNGEE come from the germline V gene. The V and J ends lost 0 bases and 4 bases respectively, with 23 bases between them. CDR3 length equals 19 residues. The CDR3 nucleotides read TGTGCCAGCAGCGTAGCCGAAGCGGACCTCCAGGAGGGTTACAATGAGCAGTTCTTC. Amino acid sequence: CASSVAEADLQEGYNEQFF.

V is TRBV7-9 and J is TRBJ2-3; a weak D match, TRBD2 (5 bases). The germline V gene encodes CDR1 SEHNR and CDR2 FQNEAQ (reference sequence). V was shortened by 5 bases and J by 4 bases, with 28 bases between the two germline ends. The CDR3 has 19 residues. CDR3 in amino acids: CASSPGMHRGTMSPDTQYF. In DNA form, the CDR3 reads TGTGCCAGCAGCCCCGGTATGCATCGGGGAACAATGAGTCCAGATACGCAGTATTTT.

This clone was counted only a few times. The chain is built from TRBV29-1 and TRBJ2-2; 10 nucleotides line up with TRBD2. Germline V gives CDR1 SQVTM, CDR2 ANQGSEA. The CDR3 extends over 14 amino acids. J was trimmed by 5 bases and V by 7 bases; bases with no gene match: 7. CDR3 loop: CSAPLAGETGELFF. The CDR3 bases are TGCAGCGCGCCCCTAGCGGGAGAAACCGGGGAGCTGTTTTTT.

The CDR3 spells CASFPGTGVHEQYF. The CDR3, as DNA: TGTGCCAGCTTCCCCGGGACAGGGGTCCACGAGCAGTACTTC. This rearrangement joins TRBV27 to TRBJ2-7; 10 bases align to TRBD1. This CDR3 contains 14 residues. With V trimmed by 8 bases and J by 5 bases, 9 bases remained unmatched. Germline-derived CDR1 and CDR2 are MNHEY and SMNVEV (reference sequence).

This sequence joins TRBV2 and TRBJ2-7; TRBD1 agrees at 8 bases. The CDR3 consists of 15 residues. With V trimmed by 6 bases and J by 6 bases, 13 bases remained unmatched. CDR1 is SNHLY, CDR2 FYNNEI, per germline. CDR3 nucleotides: TGTGCCAGCAGGGAGGGGGGCTCGACAGGGGTCGAGCAGTACTTC. It encodes CASREGGSTGVEQYF.

The rearrangement links TRBV7-9 to TRBJ1-4, with 8 nucleotides matching TRBD1. Germline CDR1 reads SEHNR; CDR2 reads FQNEAQ (reference sequence). CDR3 size: 16 residues. V lost 7 bases, J lost 0 bases, and 7 bases stayed unmatched. The CDR3: CASNQGALATNEKLFF. As DNA, the CDR3 is TGTGCCAGCAATCAGGGGGCCCTTGCAACTAATGAAAAACTGTTTTTT.

CDR3 sequence (DNA): TGTGCCAGCTCAGAGGGTCCGGGAGGACGTAGGACCCAGTACTTC. Amino acid sequence: CASSEGPGGRRTQYF. The chain is built from TRBV18 and TRBJ2-5; 7 bases map to TRBD2. The CDR3 is made up of 15 amino acids. J gave up 7 bases and V 5 bases, and 13 bases lay outside the gene matches. The germline V gene encodes CDR1 KGHSH and CDR2 LQKENI.

The CDR3 reads CASSQVQNYGYTF. The CDR3 nucleotides read TGTGCCAGCAGCCAAGTACAGAACTATGGCTACACCTTC. This chain uses TRBV14 with TRBJ1-2; no reliable D call. The V end was cut by 1 base, the J end by 2 bases, with 5 bases between. Germline CDR1 reads SGHDN; CDR2 reads FVKESK. This CDR3 is built from 13 residues.

The rearrangement links TRBV4-1 to TRBJ1-2; tentative D call: TRBD1 (5 bases). Per the germline V gene, CDR1 is MGHRA and CDR2 is YSYEKL. Trimming shortened V by 0 bases and J by 8 bases, and 10 bases separated the two germline ends. The CDR3 is 13 residues long. CDR3 residues: CASSQDRVMGYTF. The CDR3 coding sequence is TGCGCCAGCAGCCAAGACAGGGTGATGGGCTACACCTTC.

CDR3 DNA sequence: TGCGCCAGCAGTGCAATGACAGAGAACACTGAAGCTTTCTTT. Protein sequence: CASSAMTENTEAFF. The rearrangement links TRBV10-1 to TRBJ1-1; a possible D gene is TRBD1 (5 bases). The CDR3 has 14 residues. From germline, CDR1 is WNHNN and CDR2 SYGVQD (reference sequence). V lost 4 bases and J lost 1, with 10 bases in between.

The chain is built from TRBV2 and TRBJ1-6; 9 positions match TRBD1. The junction had 7 bases not matched to a gene; V was cut back by 6 bases and J by 7 bases. CDR3 length equals 15 residues. Germline V CDR1 and CDR2: SNHLY, FYNNEI. The CDR3 loop reads CASRTGTGRNSPLHF. The CDR3 region has the DNA TGTGCCAGCAGGACCGGGACAGGGAGGAATTCACCCCTCCACTTT.

The chain employs TRBV6-5 and TRBJ1-5, with 10 nucleotides matching TRBD1. The V segment lost 6 bases and the J segment 6 bases; nucleotides outside the gene matches: 5. The CDR3 runs to 14 residues. Germline V lookup: CDR1 MNHEY, CDR2 SVGAGI. CDR3 amino acids: CASSSGTGAQPQHF. CDR3 DNA sequence: TGTGCCAGCAGCTCCGGGACAGGGGCTCAGCCCCAGCATTTT.

This chain joins TRBV30 and TRBJ2-2; 9 positions agree with TRBD2. Germline V lookup: CDR1 GTSNPN, CDR2 SVGIG (reference sequence). Trimming at V came to 3 bases and at J to 7 bases, leaving 15 bases not matched to a gene. This CDR3 comprises 17 residues. The CDR3 region has the DNA TGTGCCTGGAGGGTAATAGCGGGAGAGGGGGCGCTCGGGGAGCTGTTTTTT. This encodes CAWRVIAGEGALGELFF.

The V gene is TRBV10-3, the J gene TRBJ2-7, with 11 positions matching TRBD2. From germline, CDR1 is ENHRY and CDR2 SYGVKD. With 7 bases clipped from V and 3 bases from J, the junction kept 17 bases outside the gene matches. This CDR3 contains 18 residues. The CDR3 DNA sequence: TGTGCCATCATGGCCTCCGGGACTAGCGGCGGCGGTGGCTACGAGCAGTACTTC. Its protein is CAIMASGTSGGGGYEQYF.

The chain employs TRBV11-3 and TRBJ2-7; D remains unclear. The CDR3 is made up of 13 amino acids. In germline, CDR1 is SGHNT, CDR2 YENEEA. The V end lost 0 bases, the J end lost 7 bases, and 10 bases lay between the germline ends. CDR3 amino acids: CASSLDQSLEQYF. Here the CDR3 DNA reads TGTGCCAGCAGCTTAGATCAGTCTCTGGAGCAGTACTTC.

This clone was found once. The chain links TRBV20-1 to TRBJ2-7, with 8 bases identical to TRBD2. The J segment lost 4 bases and the V segment lost 3 bases, leaving 8 bases of the junction unmatched. This CDR3 contains 14 residues. The germline CDR1 and CDR2 sequences are DFQATT and SNEGSKA (reference sequence). For the CDR3, the DNA is TGCAGTGCTAGTAAGGGTAGCGGGGATTACGAGCAGTACTTC. Amino acid sequence: CSASKGSGDYEQYF.

The chain uses TRBV6-5 and TRBJ2-1; 8 nucleotides agree with TRBD1. The CDR3 sequence is 15 residues long. Trimming took 7 bases from V and 8 from J; bases not matched to a gene: 13. The germline CDR1 and CDR2 sequences are MNHEY and SVGAGI. The CDR3 coding sequence is TGTGCCAGCATAAGAACAGGGGGGTTAGGTTATGAGCAGTTCTTC. Residues: CASIRTGGLGYEQFF.

The chain uses TRBV9 and TRBJ1-1; D unresolved. Trimming took 4 bases from V and 3 from J, leaving 10 bases between them. Per the germline V gene, CDR1 is SGDLS and CDR2 is YYNGEE. The CDR3 sequence is 13 residues long. The CDR3 sequence: CASSISLDTEAFF. The CDR3 DNA follows: TGTGCCAGCAGCATCTCACTAGACACTGAAGCTTTCTTT. The full variable domain, rest sourced from reference TRBV9 and TRBJ1-1, is DSGVTQTPKHLITATGQRVTLRCSPRSGDLSVYWYQQSLDQGLQFLIQYYNGEERAKGNILERFSAQQFPDLHSELNLSSLELGDSALYFCASSISLDTEAFFGQGTRLTVV.

The V gene is TRBV5-1, the J gene TRBJ2-3; TRBD2 agrees at 8 bases. The CDR3 totals 14 residues. Unmatched junction bases numbered 2, after V lost 0 bases and J lost 5 bases. The germline V gene has CDR1 SGHRS and CDR2 YFSETQ. CDR3 sequence: CASSLGLAGDTQYF. The CDR3 coding sequence is TGCGCCAGCAGCTTGGGGCTAGCGGGAGATACGCAGTATTTT.

This sequence joins TRBV11-2 and TRBJ1-3, with TRBD1 matching over 7 bases. With 4 bases clipped from V and 5 bases from J, the junction kept 5 bases outside the gene matches. The CDR3 sequence is 14 residues long. From germline, CDR1 is SGHAT and CDR2 FQNNGV. The CDR3 nucleotides read TGTGCCAGCAGCTGGGGGACAGCTAGAAACACCATATATTTT. It yields the protein CASSWGTARNTIYF.

The chain couples TRBV7-9 to TRBJ2-7; 7 positions match TRBD1. V was pared by 3 bases and J by 2 bases, with 1 base of the junction left unmatched. The CDR3 has 13 amino acids. Per the germline V gene, CDR1 is SEHNR and CDR2 is FQNEAQ (reference sequence). Here the CDR3 reads CASSLGQPYEQYF. For the CDR3, the DNA is TGTGCCAGCAGCTTGGGACAGCCCTACGAGCAGTACTTC.

This clone appeared a single time. V and J are TRBV4-1 and TRBJ2-7, with TRBD1 identical over 10 bases. CDR3 length equals 14 residues. The germline CDR1 and CDR2 sequences are MGHRA and YSYEKL. Trimming removed 4 bases from V and 3 bases from J; junction bases left unmatched: 3. CDR3 DNA sequence: TGCGCCAGCAGCCCCGGGACAGGGGACTACGAGCAGTACTTC. Protein sequence: CASSPGTGDYEQYF.

The rearrangement uses TRBV6-2 or TRBV6-3 and TRBJ2-7; D unclear. CDR1 is MNHEY, CDR2 SVGEGT, per germline. Trimming stripped 5 bases from V and 2 bases from J, with 4 bases between. The CDR3 has 11 amino acids. CDR3: CASSQTYEQYF. CDR3 DNA: TGTGCCAGCAGTCAAACCTACGAGCAGTACTTC.